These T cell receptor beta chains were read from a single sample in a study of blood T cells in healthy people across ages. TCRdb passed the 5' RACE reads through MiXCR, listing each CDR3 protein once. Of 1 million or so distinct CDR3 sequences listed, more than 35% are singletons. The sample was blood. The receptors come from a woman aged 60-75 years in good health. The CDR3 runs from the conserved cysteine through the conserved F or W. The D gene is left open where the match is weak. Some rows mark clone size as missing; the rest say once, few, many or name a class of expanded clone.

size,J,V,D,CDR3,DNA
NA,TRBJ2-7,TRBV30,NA,CAWSAIVGSYEQYF,TGTGCCTGGAGCGCAATTGTAGGATCCTACGAGCAGTACTTC
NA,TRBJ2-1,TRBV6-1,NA,CASDYRGTLSSYNEQFF,TGTGCCAGCGATTATCGCGGGACGCTGAGCTCCTACAATGAGCAGTTCTTC
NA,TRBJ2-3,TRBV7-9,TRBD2,CASSTRGLAGSRTQYF,TGTGCCAGCAGCACGAGAGGGCTAGCGGGGAGCCGTACGCAGTATTTT
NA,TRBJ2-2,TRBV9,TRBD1,CVSSPTGTGIRELFF,TGTGTCAGCAGCCCTACCGGGACAGGTATCCGGGAGCTGTTTTTT
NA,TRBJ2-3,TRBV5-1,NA,CASSPDKGTQYF,TGCGCCAGCAGCCCAGATAAGGGAACGCAGTATTTT
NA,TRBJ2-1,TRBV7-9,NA,CASSLVLQSNEQFF,TGTGCCAGCAGCTTAGTCTTGCAGAGCAATGAGCAGTTCTTC
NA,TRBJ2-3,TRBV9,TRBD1,CASSDRQGDSTDTQYF,TGTGCCAGCAGCGACAGACAGGGTGATAGCACAGATACGCAGTATTTT
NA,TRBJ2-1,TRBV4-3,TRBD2,CASSPGTSDYNEQFF,TGCGCCAGCAGCCCCGGGACTAGCGATTACAATGAGCAGTTCTTC
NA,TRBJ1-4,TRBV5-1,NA,CASSRQWVGEKLFF,TGCGCCAGCAGCCGACAGTGGGTTGGAGAAAAACTGTTTTTT
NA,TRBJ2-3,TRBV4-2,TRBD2,CASSQGTSGYTDTQYF,TGTGCCAGCAGCCAAGGGACTAGCGGTTACACAGATACGCAGTATTTT
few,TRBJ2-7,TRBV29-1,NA,CSVARDRNEQYF,TGCAGCGTTGCCAGGGATCGAAACGAGCAGTACTTC
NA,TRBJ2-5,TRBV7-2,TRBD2,CASSPGTTRKTQYF,TGTGCCAGCAGTCCCGGGACTACGAGGAAGACCCAGTACTTC
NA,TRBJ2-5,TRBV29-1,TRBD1,CSVEGGTGPLGTQYF,TGCAGCGTTGAAGGAGGGACAGGGCCTCTCGGGACCCAGTACTTC
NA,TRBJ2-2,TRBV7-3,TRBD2,CASSLVSGSSTGELFF,TGTGCCAGCAGCCTCGTCAGCGGGAGCTCCACCGGGGAGCTGTTTTTT
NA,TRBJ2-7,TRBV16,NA,CASSHGRWGAYEQYF,TGTGCCAGCAGCCATGGGAGGTGGGGGGCCTACGAGCAGTACTTC
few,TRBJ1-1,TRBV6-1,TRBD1,CASSDLGQGADTEAFF,TGTGCCAGCAGTGATTTGGGACAGGGGGCGGACACTGAAGCTTTCTTT
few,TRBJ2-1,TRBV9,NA,CASSPSNHNEQFF,TGTGCCAGCAGCCCCAGCAACCACAATGAGCAGTTCTTC
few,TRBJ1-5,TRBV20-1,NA,CSARVVGGIGDQPQHF,TGCAGTGCTAGAGTTGTAGGGGGGATTGGGGATCAGCCCCAGCATTTT
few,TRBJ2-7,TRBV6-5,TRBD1,CASDPGGSSMYEQYF,TGTGCCAGCGATCCAGGGGGAAGTTCAATGTACGAGCAGTACTTC
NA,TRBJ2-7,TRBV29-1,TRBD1,CSVVRATGGYEQYF,TGCAGCGTTGTTAGAGCGACAGGGGGCTACGAGCAGTACTTC
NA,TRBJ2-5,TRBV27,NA,CASSFWGAEETQYF,TGTGCCAGCAGTTTTTGGGGGGCTGAGGAGACCCAGTACTTC
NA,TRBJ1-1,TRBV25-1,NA,CASSGPMDTEAFF,TGTGCCAGCAGTGGCCCAATGGACACTGAAGCTTTCTTT
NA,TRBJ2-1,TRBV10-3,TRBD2,CATGSGGAYEQFF,TGTGCCACAGGCAGCGGGGGGGCTTATGAGCAGTTCTTC
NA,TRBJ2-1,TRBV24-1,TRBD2,CATSDLGLAGEGEQFF,TGTGCCACCAGTGATCTTGGACTAGCGGGAGAGGGTGAGCAGTTCTTC
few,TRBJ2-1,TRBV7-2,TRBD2,CAKTSGAQQFF,TGTGCCAAAACTAGCGGAGCTCAACAGTTCTTC
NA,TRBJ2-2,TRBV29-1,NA,CSVDVGTGELFF,TGCAGCGTTGATGTCGGGACCGGGGAGCTGTTTTTT
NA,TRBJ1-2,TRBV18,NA,CASSPPVGGIWLGTF,TGTGCCAGCTCACCGCCGGTAGGCGGCATATGGCTTGGCACCTTC
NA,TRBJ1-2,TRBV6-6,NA,CASSYVGVNYGYTF,TGTGCCAGCAGTTACGTCGGGGTTAACTATGGCTACACCTTC
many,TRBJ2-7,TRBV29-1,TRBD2,CSVLVVKRGGYEQYF,TGCAGCGTTCTTGTTGTCAAGCGGGGTGGCTACGAGCAGTACTTC
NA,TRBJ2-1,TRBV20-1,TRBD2,CSALPLTGGPKYEQFF,TGCAGTGCTCTACCCCTAACGGGAGGGCCTAAGTATGAGCAGTTCTTC
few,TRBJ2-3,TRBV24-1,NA,CATSDSVATQYF,TGTGCCACCAGTGACTCGGTGGCGACGCAGTATTTT
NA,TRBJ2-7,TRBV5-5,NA,CASIPISSREQYF,TGTGCCAGCATCCCTATCTCGTCTCGCGAGCAGTACTTC
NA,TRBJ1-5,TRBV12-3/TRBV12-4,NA,CASSFGHRGNQPQHF,TGTGCCAGCAGTTTCGGACACAGGGGCAATCAGCCCCAGCATTTT
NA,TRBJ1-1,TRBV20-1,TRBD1,CSARNTGGRAFF,TGCAGTGCTAGAAACACAGGGGGCAGAGCTTTCTTT
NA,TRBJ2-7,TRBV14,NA,CASSQEFAYEQYF,TGTGCCAGCAGCCAAGAGTTTGCCTACGAGCAGTACTTC
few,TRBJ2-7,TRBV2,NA,CASSLSPGSYEQYF,TGTGCCAGCTCTCTTTCTCCAGGCTCCTACGAGCAGTACTTC
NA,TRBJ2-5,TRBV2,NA,CASSAGGGNEQYF,TGTGCCAGCAGTGCTGGGGGCGGGAATGAGCAGTACTTC
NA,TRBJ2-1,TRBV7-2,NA,CASRFRGGSYNEQFF,TGTGCCAGCAGGTTCAGGGGAGGATCCTACAATGAGCAGTTCTTC
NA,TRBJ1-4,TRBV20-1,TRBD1,CSARDYGTGSEKLFF,TGCAGTGCTAGAGATTATGGGACAGGGAGTGAAAAACTGTTTTTT
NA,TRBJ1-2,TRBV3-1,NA,CASSQEPRAGYTF,TGTGCCAGCAGCCAAGAACCCAGGGCTGGCTACACCTTC
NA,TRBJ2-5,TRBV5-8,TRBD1,CASNFGTGGLFQETQYF,TGTGCCAGCAACTTCGGGACAGGGGGTTTATTCCAAGAGACCCAGTACTTC
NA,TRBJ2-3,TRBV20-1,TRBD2,CSARDRRTSVTTDTQYF,TGCAGTGCTAGAGATCGCCGGACTAGCGTTACCACAGATACGCAGTATTTT
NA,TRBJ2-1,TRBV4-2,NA,CASSQDPRQGLYNEQFF,TGTGCCAGCAGCCAAGACCCGAGGCAGGGGCTATACAATGAGCAGTTCTTC
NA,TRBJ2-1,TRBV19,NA,CASSIVGDYYNEQFF,TGTGCCAGTAGTATAGTAGGGGATTACTACAATGAGCAGTTCTTC
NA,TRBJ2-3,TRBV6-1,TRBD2,CASSSTGTSWSDTQYF,TGTGCCAGCAGTTCCACCGGGACTAGTTGGTCAGATACGCAGTATTTT
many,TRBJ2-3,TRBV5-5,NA,CASSLGQVMADTQYF,TGTGCCAGCAGCTTGGGACAGGTTATGGCAGATACGCAGTATTTT
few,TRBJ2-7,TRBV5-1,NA,CASSGTPGSYEQYF,TGCGCCAGCAGCGGGACGCCGGGATCCTACGAGCAGTACTTC
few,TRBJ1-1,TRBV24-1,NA,CATSVGTEAFF,TGTGCCACCAGTGTGGGCACTGAAGCTTTCTTT
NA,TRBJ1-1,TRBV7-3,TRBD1,CASSLTGGDTEAFF,TGTGCCAGCAGCTTGACAGGGGGGGACACTGAAGCTTTCTTT
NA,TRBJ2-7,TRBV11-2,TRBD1,CASSSRLDRGGHEQYF,TGTGCCAGCAGCTCCCGCCTGGACAGGGGAGGGCACGAGCAGTACTTC
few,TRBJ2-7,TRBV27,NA,CASSPTATLYEQYF,TGTGCCAGCAGTCCAACCGCGACCCTTTACGAGCAGTACTTC
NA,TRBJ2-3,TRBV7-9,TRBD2,CASSISGRAPNGDTQYF,TGTGCCAGCAGCATTAGCGGGAGGGCCCCGAATGGAGATACGCAGTATTTT
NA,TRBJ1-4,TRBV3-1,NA,CASTHGRGDEKLFF,TGTGCCAGCACCCACGGTCGGGGGGATGAAAAACTGTTTTTT
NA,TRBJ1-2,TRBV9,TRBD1,CASSVWPRQGVYYGYTF,TGTGCCAGCAGCGTTTGGCCCAGACAGGGTGTTTACTATGGCTACACCTTC